This record looks at one T cell receptor (beta chain) sequence and its context. It lacks a known antigen. Per-base qualities were not stored, and no clone one base away is much larger. Whole blood was collected in K2EDTA tubes by collaborating institutions according to the institutions' own protocols. Collaborator samples were shipped for TCRbeta analysis as frozen whole blood, isolated PBMCs, or DNA extracted from either sample type. This sample stems from a study of blood T cell repertoires in COVID-19 (dated by TCRdb to between 2020 and 2021). Concerning the study at large: Collaborator samples came from the United States, Italy and Spain and covered acute and convalescent phases of COVID-19. The repertoires were released in a freely available public database intended as a resource for research on the immune response to SARS-CoV-2. A de-identified subject ID, COVID-19 status, age in years and sex were almost always included in the sample metadata. Where available, HLA class I and class II types were obtained from metadata supplied by the sample provider rather than from assay-based typing. The samples were drawn from the first 160 participants of the ongoing ImmuneRACE study and from over 950 subjects provided by 6 global collaborators. Deeply sampled blood TCRbeta repertoires from subjects exposed to, actively infected with, or recovered from COVID-19 were included in the dataset. The material from the prospective study consisted of cDNA or gDNA derived from T cells, B-cell-depleted T cells, or PBMCs.

Beyond this particular receptor, the publication reports: The quantity of clinical and demographic metadata differed by source and by participant and was supplied without curation.

TCRbeta CDR3 regions were amplified from genomic DNA using the immunoSEQ Assay, a bias-controlled multiplex PCR. Regarding the original processing steps: The number of nucleated cells in each sample was estimated by amplification of reference gene primers within the assay. To quantify the absolute abundance of each unique TCRbeta CDR3 rearrangement, sequence reads were collapsed and filtered. For each sample, productive Simpson clonality was calculated as the square root of Simpson's diversity index across productive rearrangements. The source is immuneACCESS, and TCRdb retained only in-frame sequences with V and J called. Part of the clones is not carried over; for the studies checked, unresolved V genes explain less than half of this, and the remainder is unexplained. V and J calls and clone size are copied from that table; D and trimming were computed from the DNA. Here the sample has about 220,000 clones; about three quarters occur a single time. 7.2% of the sample lies in the top ten.

The germline V gene encodes CDR1 LGHDT and CDR2 YNNKEL (reference sequence). V gives up 4 bases and J gives up 7 bases, and the segment between their germline ends measures 20 bases. The CDR3 sequence holds 17 residues, the cysteine and phenylalanine included. The read is trimmed to its CDR3 DNA, 51 bases read in frame from base 1. This TCR was sampled from a woman aged 65 to 85 with acute or convalescent COVID-19. The sample comprised peripheral blood. The chain is made from TRBV3-1 (or the pseudogene TRBV3-2) and TRBJ1-6, and possibly TRBD1, on 5 matching bases. The nucleotides read TGTGCCAGCAGCCTACTGGGAACAGGACTACAAAATTCACCCCTCCACTTT. Protein translation: CASSLLGTGLQNSPLHF.